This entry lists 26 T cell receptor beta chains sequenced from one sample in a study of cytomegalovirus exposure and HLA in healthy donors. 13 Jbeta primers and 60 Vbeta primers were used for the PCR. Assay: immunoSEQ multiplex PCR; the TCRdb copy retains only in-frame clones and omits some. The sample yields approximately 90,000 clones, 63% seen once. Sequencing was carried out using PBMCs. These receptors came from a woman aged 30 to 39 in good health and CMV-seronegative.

CDR3 in amino acids: CASSFSGGASTDTQYF. Written as DNA, the CDR3 is TGCGCCAGCAGCTTTAGCGGGGGGGCGAGCACAGATACGCAGTATTTT. The rearrangement joins TRBV5-1 to TRBJ2-3, with 11 bases matching TRBD2. V trimming: 2 bases; J trimming: 0 bases; junction bases outside the gene matches: 2. Germline V gene data show CDR1 as SGHRS and CDR2 as YFSETQ. This CDR3 has 16 amino acids.

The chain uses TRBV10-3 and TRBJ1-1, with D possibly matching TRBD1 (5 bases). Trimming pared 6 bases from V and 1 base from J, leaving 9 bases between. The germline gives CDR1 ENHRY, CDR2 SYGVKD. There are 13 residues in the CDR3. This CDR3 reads CAISPQGNTEAFF. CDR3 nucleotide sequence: TGTGCCATCAGCCCGCAGGGGAACACTGAAGCTTTCTTT.

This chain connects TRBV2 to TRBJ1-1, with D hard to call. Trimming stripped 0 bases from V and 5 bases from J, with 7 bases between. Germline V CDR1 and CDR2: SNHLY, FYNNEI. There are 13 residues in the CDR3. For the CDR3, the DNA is TGTGCCAGCAGTGAAGCGGGGAGGACTGAAGCTTTCTTT. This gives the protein CASSEAGRTEAFF.

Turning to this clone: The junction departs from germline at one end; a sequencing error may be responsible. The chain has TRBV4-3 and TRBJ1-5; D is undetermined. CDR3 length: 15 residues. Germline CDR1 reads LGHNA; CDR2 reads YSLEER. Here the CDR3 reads CASSQEVDSNQPQHF. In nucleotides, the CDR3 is TGCGCCAGCAGTCAAGAGGTAGATAGCAATCAGCCCCAGCATTTT.

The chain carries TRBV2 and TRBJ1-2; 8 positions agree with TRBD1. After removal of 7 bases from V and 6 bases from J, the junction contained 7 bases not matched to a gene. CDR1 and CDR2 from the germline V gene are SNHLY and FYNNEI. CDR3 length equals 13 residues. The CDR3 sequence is CASTKDRADGYTF. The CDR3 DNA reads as TGTGCCAGCACCAAGGACAGGGCGGATGGCTACACCTTC.

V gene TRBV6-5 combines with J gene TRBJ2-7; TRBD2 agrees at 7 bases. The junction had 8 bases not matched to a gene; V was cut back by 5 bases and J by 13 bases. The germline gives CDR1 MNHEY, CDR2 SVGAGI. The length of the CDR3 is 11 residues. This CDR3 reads CASSAGVVYYF. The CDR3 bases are TGTGCCAGCAGTGCGGGAGTAGTGTACTACTTC.

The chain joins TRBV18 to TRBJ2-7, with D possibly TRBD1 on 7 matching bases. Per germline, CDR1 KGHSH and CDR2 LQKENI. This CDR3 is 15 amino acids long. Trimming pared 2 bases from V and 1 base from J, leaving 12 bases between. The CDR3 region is CASSPAGQISYEQYF. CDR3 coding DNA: TGTGCCAGCTCACCAGCGGGACAGATTTCCTACGAGCAGTACTTC. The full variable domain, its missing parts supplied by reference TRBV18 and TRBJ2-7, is NAGVMQNPRHLVRRRGQEARLRCSPMKGHSHVYWYRQLPEEGLKFMVYLQKENIIDESGMPKERFSAEFPKEGPSILRIQQVVRGDSAAYFCASSPAGQISYEQYFGPGTRLTVT.

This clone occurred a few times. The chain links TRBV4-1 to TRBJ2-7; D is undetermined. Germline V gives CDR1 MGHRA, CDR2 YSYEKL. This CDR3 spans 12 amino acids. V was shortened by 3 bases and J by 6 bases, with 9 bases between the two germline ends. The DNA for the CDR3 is TGCGCCAGCAGCCATATAGCTGCCGAGCAGTACTTC. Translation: CASSHIAAEQYF.

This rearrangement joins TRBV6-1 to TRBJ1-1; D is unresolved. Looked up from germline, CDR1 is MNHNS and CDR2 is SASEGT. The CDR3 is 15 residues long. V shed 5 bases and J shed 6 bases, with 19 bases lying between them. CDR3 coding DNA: TGTGCCAGCAGTCCACTAGTGACTGGGCCGGCTGAAGCTTTCTTT. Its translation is CASSPLVTGPAEAFF.

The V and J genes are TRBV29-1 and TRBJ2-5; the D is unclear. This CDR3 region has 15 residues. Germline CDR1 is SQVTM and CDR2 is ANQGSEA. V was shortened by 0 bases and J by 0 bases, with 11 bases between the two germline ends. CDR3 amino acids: CSVEDYLLYQETQYF. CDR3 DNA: TGCAGCGTTGAAGATTATCTACTGTACCAAGAGACCCAGTACTTC.

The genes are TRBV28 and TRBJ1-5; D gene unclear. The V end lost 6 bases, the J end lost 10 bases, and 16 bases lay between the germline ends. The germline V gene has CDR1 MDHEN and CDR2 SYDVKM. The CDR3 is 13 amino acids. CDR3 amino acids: CASRPDGVGPQHF. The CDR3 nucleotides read TGTGCCAGCAGGCCTGACGGGGTCGGTCCCCAGCATTTT.

CDR3 residues: CASSPRGGPNSPLHF. The CDR3 DNA sequence: TGTGCCAGCTCACCACGGGGGGGCCCAAATTCACCCCTCCACTTT. The chain is built from TRBV18 and TRBJ1-6; a weak D match, TRBD1 (6 bases). Germline values: CDR1 KGHSH, CDR2 LQKENI. The CDR3 runs 15 residues. Trimming took off 1 base at V and 7 bases at J, with 11 bases between the two ends.

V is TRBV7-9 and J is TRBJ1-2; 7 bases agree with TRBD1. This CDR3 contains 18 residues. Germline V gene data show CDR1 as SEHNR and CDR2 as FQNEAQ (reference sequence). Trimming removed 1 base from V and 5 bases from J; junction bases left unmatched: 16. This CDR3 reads CASSLGSGRVGGNYGYTF. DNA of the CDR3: TGTGCCAGCAGCTTAGGGAGCGGGCGTGTAGGGGGCAATTATGGCTACACCTTC.

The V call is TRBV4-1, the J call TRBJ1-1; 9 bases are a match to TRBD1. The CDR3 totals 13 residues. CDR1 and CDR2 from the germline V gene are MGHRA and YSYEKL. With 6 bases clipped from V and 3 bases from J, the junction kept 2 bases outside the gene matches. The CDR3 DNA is TGCGCCAGCAGTGGACAGGGGTACACTGAAGCTTTCTTT. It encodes CASSGQGYTEAFF.

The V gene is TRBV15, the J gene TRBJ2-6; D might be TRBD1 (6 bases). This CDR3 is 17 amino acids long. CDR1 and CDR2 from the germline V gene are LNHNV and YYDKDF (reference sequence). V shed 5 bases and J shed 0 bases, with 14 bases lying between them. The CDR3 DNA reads TGTGCCACCAGCGGAACGGGACATCTCTCTGGGGCCAACGTCCTGACTTTC. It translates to CATSGTGHLSGANVLTF.

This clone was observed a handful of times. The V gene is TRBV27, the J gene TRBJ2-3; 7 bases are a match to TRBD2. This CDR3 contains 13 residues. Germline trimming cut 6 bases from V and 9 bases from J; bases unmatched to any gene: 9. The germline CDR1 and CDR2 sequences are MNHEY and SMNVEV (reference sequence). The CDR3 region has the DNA TGTGCCAGCAGACCTACAGCGGGAAACACGCAGTATTTT. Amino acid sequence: CASRPTAGNTQYF.

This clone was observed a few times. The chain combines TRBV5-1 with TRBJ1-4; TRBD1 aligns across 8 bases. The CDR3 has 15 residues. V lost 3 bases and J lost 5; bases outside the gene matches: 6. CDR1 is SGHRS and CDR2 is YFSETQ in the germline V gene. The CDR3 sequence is CASSSQTGVNEKLFF. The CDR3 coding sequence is TGCGCCAGCAGCTCCCAGACAGGGGTGAATGAAAAACTGTTTTTT.

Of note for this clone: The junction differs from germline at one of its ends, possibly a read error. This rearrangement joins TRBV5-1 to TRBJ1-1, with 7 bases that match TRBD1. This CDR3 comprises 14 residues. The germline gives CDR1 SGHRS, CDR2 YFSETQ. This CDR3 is CASSLDRMNTEAFF. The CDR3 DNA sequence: TGCGCCAGCAGTTTGGACAGGATGAACACTGAAGCTTTCTTT.

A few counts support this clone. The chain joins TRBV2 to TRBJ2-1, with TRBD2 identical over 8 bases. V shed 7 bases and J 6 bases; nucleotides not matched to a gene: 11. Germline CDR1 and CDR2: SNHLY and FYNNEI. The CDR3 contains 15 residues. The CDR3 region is CASTQSGTSSNEQFF. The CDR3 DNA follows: TGTGCCAGCACTCAATCCGGGACTAGTTCCAATGAGCAGTTCTTC.

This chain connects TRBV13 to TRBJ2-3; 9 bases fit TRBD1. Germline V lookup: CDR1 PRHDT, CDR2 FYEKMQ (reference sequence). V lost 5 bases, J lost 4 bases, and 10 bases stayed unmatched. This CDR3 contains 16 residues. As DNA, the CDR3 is TGTGCCAGCAGCCTACAGGGACAGGGATCCTCAGATACGCAGTATTTT. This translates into CASSLQGQGSSDTQYF.

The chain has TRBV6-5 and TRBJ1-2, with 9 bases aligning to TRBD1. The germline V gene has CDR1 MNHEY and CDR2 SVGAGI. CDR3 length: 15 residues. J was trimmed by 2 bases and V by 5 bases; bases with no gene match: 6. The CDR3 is CASSPLTGGNYGYTF. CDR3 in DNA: TGTGCCAGCAGTCCTCTGACAGGGGGAAACTATGGCTACACCTTC.

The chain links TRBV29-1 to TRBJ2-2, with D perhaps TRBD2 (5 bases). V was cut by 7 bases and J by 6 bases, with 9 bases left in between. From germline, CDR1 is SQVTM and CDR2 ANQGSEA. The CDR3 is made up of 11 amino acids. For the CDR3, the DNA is TGCAGCGCTATAGCGCCCGGGGAGCTGTTTTTT. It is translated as CSAIAPGELFF.

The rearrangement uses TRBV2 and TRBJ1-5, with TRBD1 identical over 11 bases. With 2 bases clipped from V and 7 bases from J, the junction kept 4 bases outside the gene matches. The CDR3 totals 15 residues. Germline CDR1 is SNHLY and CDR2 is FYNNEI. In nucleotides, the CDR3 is TGTGCCAGCAGTGAAAGGGGACAGGGGGGCCAGCCCCAGCATTTT. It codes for CASSERGQGGQPQHF.

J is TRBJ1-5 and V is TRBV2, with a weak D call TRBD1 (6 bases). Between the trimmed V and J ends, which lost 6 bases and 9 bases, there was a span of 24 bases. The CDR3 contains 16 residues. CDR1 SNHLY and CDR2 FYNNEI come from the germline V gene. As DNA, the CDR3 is TGTGCCAGCAGGAGGAGTGTTTTCAGGGGAGGGTGGCCCCAGCATTTT. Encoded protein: CASRRSVFRGGWPQHF.

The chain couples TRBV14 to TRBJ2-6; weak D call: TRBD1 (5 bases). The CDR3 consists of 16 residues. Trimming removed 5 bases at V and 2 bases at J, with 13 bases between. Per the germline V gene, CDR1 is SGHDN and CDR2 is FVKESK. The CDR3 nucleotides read TGTGCCAGCAGCTCAGGGTTCCGCACTGGGGCCAACGTCCTGACTTTC. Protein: CASSSGFRTGANVLTF.

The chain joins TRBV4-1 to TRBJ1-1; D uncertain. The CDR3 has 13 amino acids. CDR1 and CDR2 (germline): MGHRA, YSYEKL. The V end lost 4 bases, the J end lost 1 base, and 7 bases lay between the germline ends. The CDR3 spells CASSLRQNTEAFF. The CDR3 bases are TGCGCCAGCAGCCTCCGACAGAACACTGAAGCTTTCTTT.